This TCR beta chain originates from a study of blood T cell repertoires in COVID-19. Study background: Italy, Spain and the United States were the sources of the convalescent and acute COVID-19 samples. Sources were T cells, B-cell-depleted T cells, or PBMCs; the material itself was cDNA or gDNA.

This CDR3 has 15 residues. CDR1 and CDR2 (germline): KGHSH, LQKENI. V lost 1 base and J lost 6; bases outside the gene matches: 9. In the authors' methods: It was from reference gene primer amplification that nucleated cell counts were estimated. Only in-frame clones appear in the TCRdb table, and some are missing; sequencing was by immunoSEQ multiplex PCR. Clonal size and the V and J genes are those of that table, whereas D and trimming came from the DNA. Seen here are about 160,000 clones, about four fifths observed once, and the top ten hold 2.2%. The specimen sequenced was peripheral blood. This receptor was taken from a man aged 65 to 85 with acute or convalescent COVID-19. The chain has TRBV18 and TRBJ2-7, with TRBD1 matching over 7 bases. CDR3 sequence: CASSPRTGEAGEQYF. DNA of the CDR3: TGTGCCAGCTCACCACGGACAGGTGAGGCTGGCGAGCAGTACTTC.